The present T cell receptor beta chain was sequenced within a study of blood T cells in healthy people across ages. A J-beta primer mix and a sample-barcoded 5' primer were used in a second PCR of roughly 6 to 11 cycles. TCRdb called the 5' RACE reads again in MiXCR, with one record for every CDR3 protein. The table records over 950,000 distinct CDR3 sequences, roughly two fifths of them present only once. Study-level findings and limits: While age rose, TCR beta diversity per million T cells dropped in a roughly linear way.

Notes on this clonotype: Its antigen is currently unknown.

Trimming took off 1 base at V and 6 bases at J, with 13 bases between the two ends. This CDR3 is built from 14 residues. The germline V gene has CDR1 SGDLS and CDR2 YYNGEE. The people who gave samples were healthy Caucasians from Russia, aged about 6 to 100. Each donor's blood draw was 7.5 to 10 milliliters of peripheral blood. The sample comprised blood. This rearrangement joins TRBV9 to TRBJ1-2; no definite D call. The clonotype comes from a man aged 18 to 30 in good health. The CDR3 DNA follows: TGTGCCAGCAGCGTATTGACCGTGTCGAATGGCTACACCTTC. Its translation: CASSVLTVSNGYTF.